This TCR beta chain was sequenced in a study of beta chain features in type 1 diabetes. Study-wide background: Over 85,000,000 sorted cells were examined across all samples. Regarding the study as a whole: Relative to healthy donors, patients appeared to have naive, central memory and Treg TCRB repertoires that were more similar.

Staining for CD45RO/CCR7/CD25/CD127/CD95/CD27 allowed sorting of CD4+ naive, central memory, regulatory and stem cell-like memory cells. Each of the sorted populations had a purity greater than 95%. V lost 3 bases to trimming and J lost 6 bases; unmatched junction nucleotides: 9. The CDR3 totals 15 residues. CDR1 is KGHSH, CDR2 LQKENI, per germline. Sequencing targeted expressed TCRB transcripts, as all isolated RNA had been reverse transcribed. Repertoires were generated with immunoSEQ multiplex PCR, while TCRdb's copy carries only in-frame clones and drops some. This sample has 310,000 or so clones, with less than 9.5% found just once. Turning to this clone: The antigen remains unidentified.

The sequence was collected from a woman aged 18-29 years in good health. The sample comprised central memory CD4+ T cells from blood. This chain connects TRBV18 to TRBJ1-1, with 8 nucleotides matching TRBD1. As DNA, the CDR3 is TGTGCCAGCTCACCGGCCGGGACAGGTCGCCCTGAAGCTTTCTTT. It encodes CASSPAGTGRPEAFF. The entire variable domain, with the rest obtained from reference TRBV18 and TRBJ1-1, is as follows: NAGVMQNPRHLVRRRGQEARLRCSPMKGHSHVYWYRQLPEEGLKFMVYLQKENIIDESGMPKERFSAEFPKEGPSILRIQQVVRGDSAAYFCASSPAGTGRPEAFFGQGTRLTVV.